One sample yielded the 9 T cell receptor beta chains listed below, sequenced in a study of T-cell reconstitution after alpha-beta-depleted transplantation in children. Unique molecular identifiers were incorporated into the prepared TCRbeta library. One entry per CDR3 protein results from TCRdb running MiXCR on the PCR reads. The sample holds approximately 630,000 distinct CDR3 sequences; about an eighth are singletons and the top ten take 0.79%. Sequencing used PBMCs, obtained before TCRalphabeta/CD19-depleted stem cell transplant. Receptors originate from a girl aged 2 to 9 with congenital amegakaryocytic thrombocytopenia, due to receive a stem cell transplant.

This clonotype appeared a few times. The gene calls are TRBV2 and TRBJ1-2; unclear D gene. The CDR3 covers 12 residues. Looked up from germline, CDR1 is SNHLY and CDR2 is FYNNEI. V was shortened by 8 bases and J by 4 bases, with 11 bases between the two germline ends. The CDR3 sequence: CASRTDSYGYTF. The CDR3 DNA sequence: TGTGCCAGCCGGACTGACTCCTATGGCTACACCTTC.

This clonotype was detected ten times or more. The chain joins TRBV11-2 to TRBJ2-3, with 11 bases lining up with TRBD2. The CDR3 loop spans 20 amino acids. J gave up 0 bases and V 2 bases, and 13 bases lay outside the gene matches. Germline V CDR1 and CDR2: SGHAT, FQNNGV. This chain's CDR3 is CASSLNVLGLAGPSTDTQYF. The CDR3 nucleotides are TGTGCCAGCAGCTTAAACGTTCTTGGACTAGCGGGTCCTAGCACAGATACGCAGTATTTT.

The table lists this clonotype with a few counts. This chain connects TRBV19 to TRBJ1-1, with D perhaps TRBD1 (6 bases). V was trimmed by 8 bases and J by 3 bases, leaving 22 bases between them. CDR1 is LNHDA and CDR2 is SQIVND in the germline V gene (reference sequence). The CDR3 is 16 amino acids. The CDR3, as DNA: TGTGCCAGTCAGACACTGGACGACAGGTGGGACACTGAAGCTTTCTTT. Amino acid sequence: CASQTLDDRWDTEAFF. Supplemented by reference TRBV19 and TRBJ1-1, the full variable domain reads DGGITQSPKYLFRKEGQNVTLSCEQNLNHDAMYWYRQDPGQGLRLIYYSQIVNDFQKGDIAEGYSVSREKKESFPLTVTSAQKNPTAFYLCASQTLDDRWDTEAFFGQGTRLTVV.

The V and J genes are TRBV18 and TRBJ1-3; 12 nucleotides line up with TRBD1. V shed 4 bases, J shed 1 base, and the junction held 14 bases outside the gene matches. This CDR3 comprises 20 residues. CDR1 KGHSH and CDR2 LQKENI come from the germline V gene. CDR3 amino acids: CASSRPSGTGGARSGNTIYF. The CDR3 DNA reads as TGTGCCAGCTCACGCCCCTCCGGGACAGGGGGCGCCAGGTCTGGAAACACCATATATTTT.

The genes are TRBV7-9 and TRBJ2-7; D could derive from TRBD1 or TRBD2 (5 bases each). The CDR3 has 13 residues. The germline V gene has CDR1 SEHNR and CDR2 FQNEAQ (reference sequence). Trimming shortened V by 5 bases and J by 7 bases, and 15 bases separated the two germline ends. CDR3 residues: CASSTGPLPEQYF. The CDR3 nucleotides read TGTGCCAGCAGCACGGGACCCCTGCCAGAGCAGTACTTC.

This clonotype occurred a few times. The chain is built from TRBV5-1 and TRBJ1-2; no clear D gene. The CDR3 has 14 residues. The germline CDR1 and CDR2 sequences are SGHRS and YFSETQ. V was trimmed by 0 bases and J by 4 bases, leaving 10 bases between them. The CDR3: CASSLGAVGYGYTF. The DNA of the CDR3 is TGCGCCAGCAGCTTGGGGGCTGTCGGCTATGGCTACACCTTC.

The sample holds a few counts of this clonotype. The chain uses TRBV4-2 and TRBJ2-5; 7 nucleotides line up with TRBD1. Germline loops: CDR1 LGHNA, CDR2 YNFKEQ. The CDR3 totals 15 residues. J gave up 4 bases and V 3 bases, and 8 bases lay outside the gene matches. The CDR3 loop is CASSQDRTYPETQYF. The CDR3 coding sequence is TGTGCCAGCAGCCAGGACAGGACGTACCCAGAGACCCAGTACTTC.

This clonotype has more than one count but fewer than ten. The chain joins TRBV7-8 to TRBJ1-5; D uncertain. From germline, CDR1 is SGHVS and CDR2 FQNEAQ. Trimming left V 4 bases short and J 4 bases short, with 8 bases between. The CDR3 consists of 13 residues. The CDR3 bases are TGTGCCAGCAGCTCCTTACGGAATCAGCCCCAGCATTTT. Residues: CASSSLRNQPQHF.

This clonotype was picked up many times. J is TRBJ2-7 and V is TRBV12-3 or TRBV12-4; tentative D call: TRBD1 (6 bases). The CDR3 is 14 amino acids. V was trimmed by 3 bases and J by 5 bases, leaving 14 bases between them. The CDR3 protein is CASSFSRGNHEQYF. CDR3 coding DNA: TGTGCCAGCAGTTTTTCGAGGGGGAACCACGAGCAGTACTTC.